This TCR beta chain was profiled in a study of T cell responses to AZD1222 COVID-19 vaccine. The method was immunoSEQ multiplex PCR; TCRdb's version includes in-frame clones alone and lacks a portion of them. This sample carries 90,000 to 100,000 clones, 84% of them seen once, and the ten largest clones take 14%. Second-dose intervals near 4 or 12 weeks were combined. Concerning this clone: What it recognizes is unknown.

Study-level results: At baseline, seropositivity was found in only six AZD1222 recipients. Repertoire sampling occurred only after the peak T cell response. After two AZD1222 doses, spike-specific TCR breadth and depth rose versus day 0.

The sequencing here drew on peripheral blood, taken 28 days after the second AZD1222 dose. The TCR sequence derives from an adult who received the AZD1222 COVID-19 vaccine.

This chain's CDR3 is CASRRGGIGTQYF. CDR3 sequence (DNA): TGTGCCAGCAGGAGAGGTGGAATCGGTACGCAGTATTTT. This chain joins TRBV2 and TRBJ2-3; D remains ambiguous. CDR1 is SNHLY, CDR2 FYNNEI, per germline. This CDR3 contains 13 residues. Trimming left V 6 bases short and J 8 bases short, with 15 bases between.